The source of this T cell receptor beta chain is a study of beta chain features in type 1 diabetes. The wider study: The patient and healthy donor groups were comparable for age, gender and cell yields. Overall study results and limits: In every one of the four CD4+ subsets, TCRB CDR3s were moderately but significantly shorter in Type 1 diabetes patients.

Expressed TCRB transcripts were sequenced because the entire RNA isolate underwent reverse transcription. The assay was immunoSEQ multiplex PCR, and TCRdb's table has in-frame clones only and misses some. This table holds over 150,000 clones, about 8.1% found once. This clone appeared a few times. What it binds is not known. The CDR3 loop spans 15 amino acids. The germline gives CDR1 SGHTA, CDR2 FQGNSA. V lost 4 bases and J lost 2; bases outside the gene matches: 7. The sample comprised central memory CD4+ T cells from blood. The sequence derives from a woman between 18 and 29 years old with type 1 diabetes. The chain joins TRBV7-2 to TRBJ2-7, with 8 bases matching TRBD2. The CDR3 nucleotides read TGTGCCAGCAGCTCTTCCAGCGGGGGAACCTACGAGCAGTACTTC. It encodes CASSSSSGGTYEQYF.